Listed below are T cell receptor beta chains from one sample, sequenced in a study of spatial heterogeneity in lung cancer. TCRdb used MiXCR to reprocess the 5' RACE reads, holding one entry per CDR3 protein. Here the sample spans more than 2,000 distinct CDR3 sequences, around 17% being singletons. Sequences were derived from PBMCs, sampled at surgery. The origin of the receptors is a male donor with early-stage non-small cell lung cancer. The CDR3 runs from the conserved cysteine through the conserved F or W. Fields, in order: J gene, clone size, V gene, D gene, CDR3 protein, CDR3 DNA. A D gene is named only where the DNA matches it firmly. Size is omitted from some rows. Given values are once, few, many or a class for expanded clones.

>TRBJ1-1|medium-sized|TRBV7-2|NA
CASSLDVGMRGIFEAFF
TGTGCCAGCAGCTTAGATGTGGGTATGAGGGGGATATTTGAAGCTTTCTTT
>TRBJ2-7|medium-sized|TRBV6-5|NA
CASSTGPWGEQYF
TGTGCCAGCAGTACGGGACCCTGGGGAGAGCAGTACTTC
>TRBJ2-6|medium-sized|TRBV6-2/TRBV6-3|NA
CASSKNGLSGANVLTF
TGTGCCAGCAGTAAAAATGGACTCTCTGGGGCCAACGTCCTGACTTTC
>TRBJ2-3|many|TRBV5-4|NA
CASSRGPPLKYF
TGTGCCAGCAGTCGCGGGCCCCCGTTGAAGTATTTT
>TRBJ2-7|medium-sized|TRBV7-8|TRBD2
CASTGLASYEQYF
TGTGCCAGCACCGGACTAGCCTCCTACGAGCAGTACTTC
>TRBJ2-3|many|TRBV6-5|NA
CASSSSGGRTDTQYF
TGTGCCAGCAGCTCTAGTGGGGGCCGCACAGATACGCAGTATTTT
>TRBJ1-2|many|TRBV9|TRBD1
CASSVVGTGIYGYTF
TGTGCCAGCAGCGTAGTCGGGACAGGGATCTATGGCTACACCTTC
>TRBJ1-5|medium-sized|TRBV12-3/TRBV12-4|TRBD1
CASSLKDRGSQPQHF
TGTGCCAGCAGTTTAAAAGACAGGGGAAGTCAGCCCCAGCATTTT
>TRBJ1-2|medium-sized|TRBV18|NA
CASSPEAHSYGYTF
TGTGCCAGCTCACCTGAGGCACATTCCTATGGCTACACCTTC
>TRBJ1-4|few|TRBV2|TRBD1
CASYSGQVNEKLFF
TGTGCCAGCTACTCGGGACAGGTTAATGAAAAACTGTTTTTT
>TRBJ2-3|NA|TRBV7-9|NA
CASSTKQGPDTQYF
TGTGCCAGCAGCACTAAGCAGGGACCAGATACGCAGTATTTT
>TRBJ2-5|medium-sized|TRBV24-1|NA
CATSDGRGHLQETQYF
TGTGCCACCAGTGATGGCCGGGGACACCTCCAAGAGACCCAGTACTTC
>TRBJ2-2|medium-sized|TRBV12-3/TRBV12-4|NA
CASRAGQHTGELFF
TGTGCCAGCAGGGCGGGACAGCACACCGGGGAGCTGTTTTTT
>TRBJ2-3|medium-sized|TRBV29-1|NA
CSVRTGDTQYF
TGCAGCGTCCGGACTGGGGATACGCAGTATTTT
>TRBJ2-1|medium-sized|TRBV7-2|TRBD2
CASSKGASGNNEQFF
TGTGCCAGCAGCAAAGGAGCTAGCGGTAACAATGAGCAGTTCTTC
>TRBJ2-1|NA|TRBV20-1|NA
CSARGPTEQFF
TGCAGTGCTAGAGGACCAACTGAGCAGTTCTTC
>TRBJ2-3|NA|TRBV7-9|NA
CASSLLQGADTQYF
TGTGCCAGCAGCTTACTGCAGGGTGCAGATACGCAGTATTTT
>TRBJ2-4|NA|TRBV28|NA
CASSITGYAKNIQYF
TGTGCCAGCAGCATCACAGGTTACGCCAAAAACATTCAGTACTTC
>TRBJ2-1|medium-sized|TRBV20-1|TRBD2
CSAPSGLADEQFF
TGCAGTGCCCCGTCGGGACTAGCGGATGAGCAGTTCTTC
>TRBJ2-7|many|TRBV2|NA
CASRPPRSEYEQYF
TGTGCCAGCAGGCCCCCTCGGTCTGAGTACGAGCAGTACTTC
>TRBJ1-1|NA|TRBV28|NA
CASSSSPRVGTEAFF
TGTGCCAGCAGCTCCTCTCCCAGGGTCGGTACTGAAGCTTTTTTT
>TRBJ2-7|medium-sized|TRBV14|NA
CASSHRYEQYF
TGTGCCAGCAGCCACCGCTACGAGCAGTACTTC
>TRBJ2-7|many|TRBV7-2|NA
CASSTVLRGPYEQYF
TGTGCCAGCAGCACCGTTCTACGGGGTCCCTACGAGCAGTACTTC
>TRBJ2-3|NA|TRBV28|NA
CASSPYPGASSTDTQYF
TGTGCCAGCAGTCCATACCCGGGGGCTTCTAGCACAGATACGCAGTATTTT
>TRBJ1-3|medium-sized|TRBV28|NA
CASSLEQLAGNTIYF
TGTGCCAGCAGTTTGGAGCAACTGGCTGGAAACACCATATATTTT
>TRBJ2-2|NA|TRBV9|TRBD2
CASSVQRGQGNTGELFF
TGTGCCAGCAGCGTTCAGCGGGGCCAAGGGAACACCGGGGAGCTGTTTTTT
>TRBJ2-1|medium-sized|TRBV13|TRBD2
CASSPEGTSGRAWGSYNEQFF
TGTGCCAGCAGCCCGGAAGGGACTAGCGGGAGGGCCTGGGGCTCCTACAATGAGCAGTTCTTC
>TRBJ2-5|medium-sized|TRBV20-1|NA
CSARWGLGETQYF
TGCAGTGCTAGATGGGGGTTAGGCGAGACCCAGTACTTC
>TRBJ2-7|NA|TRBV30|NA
CAHRDTYEQYF
TGTGCCCACAGGGACACCTACGAGCAGTACTTC
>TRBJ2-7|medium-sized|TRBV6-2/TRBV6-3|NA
CASSRDKEQYF
TGTGCCAGCAGTCGAGACAAGGAGCAGTACTTC
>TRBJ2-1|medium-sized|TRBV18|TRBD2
CASSRPGLAGRNEQFF
TGTGCCAGCTCACGTCCGGGACTAGCGGGACGGAATGAGCAGTTCTTC
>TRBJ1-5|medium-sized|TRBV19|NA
CASSIRNSNQPQHF
TGTGCCAGTAGTATTCGCAATAGCAATCAGCCCCAGCATTTT
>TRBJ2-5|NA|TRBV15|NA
CATSRDPQLQETQYF
TGTGCCACCAGCAGAGATCCCCAGCTGCAAGAGACCCAGTACTTC
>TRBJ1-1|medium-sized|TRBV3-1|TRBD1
CASSRDGTAAEAFF
TGTGCCAGCAGCCGGGATGGGACAGCCGCTGAAGCTTTCTTT
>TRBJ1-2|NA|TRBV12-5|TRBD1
CASGPPLQGDYGYTF
TGTGCTAGTGGCCCTCCCTTACAGGGGGACTATGGCTACACCTTC
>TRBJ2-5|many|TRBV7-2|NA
CASSLESFQETQYF
TGTGCCAGCAGCTTAGAGTCTTTCCAAGAGACCCAGTACTTC
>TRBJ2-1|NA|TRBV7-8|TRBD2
CASSHGTTGNEQFF
TGTGCCAGCAGCCACGGGACTACGGGCAATGAGCAGTTCTTC
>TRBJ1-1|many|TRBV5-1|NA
CASSLGPGTGRNTEAFF
TGCGCCAGCAGCTTGGGACCGGGAACGGGTCGGAACACTGAAGCTTTCTTT
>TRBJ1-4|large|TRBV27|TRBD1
CASSPSTGLIEKLFF
TGTGCCAGCAGTCCCTCGACAGGGTTAATAGAAAAACTGTTTTTT
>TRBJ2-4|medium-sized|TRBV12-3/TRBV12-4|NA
CASSLPTGIAKNIQYF
TGTGCCAGCAGTTTGCCCACGGGCATCGCCAAAAACATTCAGTACTTC